One and the same sample provided the 24 T cell receptor beta chains below, sequenced in a study of response to subunit inactivated influenza vaccine. TCRdb recomputed calls from the RT-PCR reads with MiXCR, one row per CDR3 protein. Here the sample spans 610,000 or so distinct CDR3 sequences, 14% being singletons. Sequences were derived from PBMCs from blood, sampled 11 to 12 days after vaccination. The receptor source for this set is a man between 45 and 60 years old who received an inactivated influenza vaccine.

This rearrangement joins TRBV29-1 to TRBJ2-7; TRBD1 aligns across 12 bases. This CDR3 has 14 residues. J gave up 7 bases and V 6 bases, and 10 bases lay outside the gene matches. CDR1 and CDR2 (germline): SQVTM, ANQGSEA. The CDR3 DNA reads as TGCAGCGTCCTTCCCGGGACAGGGGGCTTTGAGCAGTACTTC. Encoded protein: CSVLPGTGGFEQYF.

J is TRBJ2-7 and V is TRBV19, with TRBD2 identical over 12 bases. The V gene's germline CDR1 is LNHDA and CDR2 SQIVND (reference sequence). CDR3 length: 15 amino acids. V was clipped by 6 bases and J by 2 bases; unmatched bases: 5. The CDR3 DNA follows: TGTGCCAGTAGCCGGACTAGCGGGACGGCCTACGAGCAGTACTTC. This sequence encodes CASSRTSGTAYEQYF. The whole variable domain, filled in from reference TRBV19 and TRBJ2-7, reads DGGITQSPKYLFRKEGQNVTLSCEQNLNHDAMYWYRQDPGQGLRLIYYSQIVNDFQKGDIAEGYSVSREKKESFPLTVTSAQKNPTAFYLCASSRTSGTAYEQYFGPGTRLTVT.

This clonotype has only a few counts. The chain carries TRBV24-1 and TRBJ2-5; TRBD1 aligns across 10 bases. V dropped 4 bases and J dropped 4; count of bases not matched to a gene: 2. The CDR3 consists of 14 residues. The germline V gene encodes CDR1 KGHDR and CDR2 SFDVKD. CDR3 DNA: TGTGCCACCAGTGACGGACAGGGGGGAGAGACCCAGTACTTC. Translating gives CATSDGQGGETQYF.

This chain joins TRBV12-3 or TRBV12-4 and TRBJ2-3, with 8 bases identical to TRBD2. The CDR3 extends over 13 amino acids. J was trimmed by 2 bases and V by 6 bases; bases with no gene match: 1. CDR3 nucleotide sequence: TGTGCCAGCAGCGGGGGGGACACAGATACGCAGTATTTT. Encoded protein: CASSGGDTDTQYF.

V gene TRBV7-9 combines with J gene TRBJ2-1; 8 bases are shared with TRBD1. The CDR3 is made up of 16 amino acids. V lost 4 bases, J lost 6 bases, and 11 bases stayed unmatched. Germline-derived CDR1 and CDR2 are SEHNR and FQNEAQ (reference sequence). CDR3 sequence reads: CASSSQPQGAPNEQFF. The CDR3 coding sequence is TGTGCCAGCAGCTCCCAGCCGCAGGGGGCCCCCAATGAGCAGTTCTTC.

The CDR3 sequence: CARHGAADTQYF. The CDR3 DNA is TGTGCCAGACACGGAGCTGCAGATACGCAGTATTTT. The chain uses TRBV2 and TRBJ2-3; D call uncertain. There are 12 residues in the CDR3. CDR1 is SNHLY and CDR2 is FYNNEI in the germline V gene. Trimming took off 9 bases at V and 4 bases at J, with 11 bases between the two ends. Full variable domain (outside the CDR3, taken from reference TRBV2 and TRBJ2-3): EPEVTQTPSHQVTQMGQEVILRCVPISNHLYFYWYRQILGQKVEFLVSFYNNEISEKSEIFDDQFSVERPDGSNFTLKIRSTKLEDSAMYFCARHGAADTQYFGPGTRLTVL.

In nucleotides, the CDR3 is TGTGCCAGCAGCTCTTTTAGCTCCTACGAGCAGTACTTC. This gives the protein CASSSFSSYEQYF. The chain has TRBV7-6 and TRBJ2-7; D unclear. V was trimmed by 4 bases and J by 0 bases, leaving 7 bases between them. The germline CDR1 and CDR2 sequences are SGHVS and FNYEAQ. This CDR3 is built from 13 residues.

This clonotype has a count of ten or more. The genes are TRBV24-1 and TRBJ2-5; the match to TRBD1 covers 7 bases. This CDR3 comprises 17 residues. The trim removed 3 bases at V and 0 bases at J, leaving 9 bases unmatched. The germline CDR1 and CDR2 sequences are KGHDR and SFDVKD. Here the CDR3 DNA reads TGTGCCACCAGTGATGCCTTCGGGACAGAACACCAAGAGACCCAGTACTTC. Protein sequence: CATSDAFGTEHQETQYF.

This clonotype was observed a handful of times. Relative to the germline gene, one junction end is altered; a read error may explain this. The rearrangement links TRBV5-1 to TRBJ2-7; D not certain. This CDR3 is built from 14 residues. CDR1 SGHRS and CDR2 YFSETQ come from the germline V gene. The CDR3 DNA reads as TGCGCCAGCAGATTGGTTAAACATTCCTACGAGCAGTACTTC. Its protein product is CASRLVKHSYEQYF.

This clonotype was observed a few times. The chain is built from TRBV10-3 and TRBJ1-5; D uncertain. Germline CDR1 ENHRY, CDR2 SYGVKD. There are 15 residues in the CDR3. Trimming removed 0 bases from V and 1 base from J, with 7 bases in between. This chain's CDR3 is CAISESGTSNQPQHF. CDR3 sequence (DNA): TGTGCCATCAGTGAGTCCGGCACAAGCAATCAGCCCCAGCATTTT.

The chain has TRBV20-1 and TRBJ1-4; 7 bases align to TRBD1. CDR3 length: 15 residues. CDR1 is DFQATT, CDR2 SNEGSKA, per germline (reference sequence). With 2 bases clipped from V and 6 bases from J, the junction kept 9 bases outside the gene matches. Here the CDR3 reads CSARQQGSWDEKLFF. The CDR3, as DNA: TGCAGTGCTAGACAACAGGGGAGTTGGGATGAAAAACTGTTTTTT.

The V call is TRBV6-1, the J call TRBJ1-2; D call uncertain. The CDR3 is 13 amino acids. V was pared by 6 bases and J by 6 bases, with 14 bases between. The germline CDR1 and CDR2 sequences are MNHNS and SASEGT. For the CDR3, the DNA is TGTGCCAGCAGCCCAGGTCGTGGAAATGGCTACACCTTC. Protein product: CASSPGRGNGYTF.

The chain has TRBV12-3 or TRBV12-4 and TRBJ2-7, with 11 positions matching TRBD1. The CDR3 is 20 residues long. V was clipped by 3 bases and J by 2 bases; unmatched bases: 18. CDR3 residues: CASSFVVGGLGDRGTYEQYF. CDR3 bases: TGTGCCAGCAGTTTCGTAGTTGGGGGCTTGGGGGACAGGGGGACCTACGAGCAGTACTTC.

The rearrangement links TRBV15 to TRBJ2-7; D might be TRBD1 or TRBD2, each matching 7 bases. Trimming removed 4 bases from V and 0 bases from J, with 16 bases in between. Germline V gives CDR1 LNHNV, CDR2 YYDKDF (reference sequence). This CDR3 has 16 amino acids. The CDR3 reads CATSTGGAPASYEQYF. DNA of the CDR3: TGTGCCACCAGCACAGGGGGGGCCCCGGCCTCCTACGAGCAGTACTTC.

This clonotype occurred a few times. V usage is TRBV12-3 or TRBV12-4 and J usage is TRBJ2-3; D remains unclear. The CDR3 has 14 amino acids. V lost 7 bases and J lost 2, with 13 bases in between. DNA of the CDR3: TGTGCCAGCACCCTACCCCTCCCCACAGATACGCAGTATTTT. It specifies CASTLPLPTDTQYF.

This clonotype was recorded many times. The V gene is TRBV5-1, the J gene TRBJ2-1; possibly TRBD1 for D (5 bases). The CDR3 covers 13 residues. V gave up 5 bases and J gave up 3 bases, with 9 bases separating them. CDR1 is SGHRS and CDR2 is YFSETQ in the germline V gene. CDR3 in DNA: TGCGCCAGCAGACAGGATCTCTACAATGAGCAGTTCTTC. The encoded protein is CASRQDLYNEQFF. The full variable domain, rest sourced from reference TRBV5-1 and TRBJ2-1, is KAGVTQTPRYLIKTRGQQVTLSCSPISGHRSVSWYQQTPGQGLQFLFEYFSETQRNKGNFPGRFSGRQFSNSRSEMNVSTLELGDSALYLCASRQDLYNEQFFGPGTRLTVL.

The rearrangement uses TRBV12-3 or TRBV12-4 and TRBJ2-5, with TRBD1 as a possible D gene (6 bases). Trimming removed 4 bases from V and 7 bases from J, with 16 bases in between. This CDR3 has 14 amino acids. CDR3 in DNA: TGTGCCAGCAGTTCCCGGGACCTAGGGGGGACCCAGTACTTC. Translating gives CASSSRDLGGTQYF.

This clonotype showed up just a few times. This chain links TRBV5-1 with TRBJ1-2; TRBD1 matches at 7 bases. This CDR3 comprises 14 residues. Trimming cost V 0 bases and J 4 bases; bases outside gene matches: 3. Germline V lookup: CDR1 SGHRS, CDR2 YFSETQ. The CDR3 reads CASSLGGQIYGYTF. The CDR3, as DNA: TGCGCCAGCAGCTTGGGGGGACAGATCTATGGCTACACCTTC.

This clonotype was seen a handful of times. The J gene is TRBJ2-1, the V gene TRBV28; TRBD2 agrees at 7 bases. CDR1 MDHEN and CDR2 SYDVKM come from the germline V gene. J was trimmed by 6 bases and V by 4 bases; bases with no gene match: 6. There are 14 residues in the CDR3. The DNA of the CDR3 is TGTGCCAGCAGTTCGCTAGCGGAGATCAATGAGCAGTTCTTC. As protein: CASSSLAEINEQFF. Full variable domain (remainder filled in from reference TRBV28 and TRBJ2-1): DVKVTQSSRYLVKRTGEKVFLECVQDMDHENMFWYRQDPGLGLRLIYFSYDVKMKEKGDIPEGYSVSREKKERFSLILESASTNQTSMYLCASSSLAEINEQFFGPGTRLTVL.

This clonotype was detected a few times. CDR3 sequence: CASSPRTGLNTGELFF. The CDR3 nucleotides are TGTGCCAGCAGCCCCCGGACAGGGTTAAACACCGGGGAGCTGTTTTTT. V usage is TRBV7-8 and J usage is TRBJ2-2, with TRBD1 matching over 8 bases. Germline V CDR1 and CDR2: SGHVS, FQNEAQ. This CDR3 is built from 16 residues. Unmatched junction bases numbered 7, after V lost 5 bases and J lost 2 bases.

The CDR3 bases are TGCGCCAGCAGTATTGGGACAGGGTGGAGCACAGATACGCAGTATTTT. It translates to CASSIGTGWSTDTQYF. The chain joins TRBV5-1 to TRBJ2-3, with 9 bases fitting TRBD1. Germline trimming cut 5 bases from V and 0 bases from J; bases unmatched to any gene: 7. The CDR3 is 16 amino acids. Germline values: CDR1 SGHRS, CDR2 YFSETQ.

This clonotype occurred many times. The genes are TRBV3-1 and TRBJ1-2; D possibly corresponds to TRBD1 (5 bases). This CDR3 is 13 amino acids long. CDR1 and CDR2 (germline): LGHDT, YNNKEL (reference sequence). V was clipped by 8 bases and J by 5 bases, with 15 bases between them. The CDR3, as DNA: TGTGCCAGCTCTCAGGGCGGTGTATATGGCTACACCTTC. Translated, it gives CASSQGGVYGYTF.

On this clonotype: An end of the junction differs from the germline gene, which may be a read error. This chain uses TRBV7-2 with TRBJ1-1; TRBD1 might be the D (6 bases). Germline loops: CDR1 SGHTA, CDR2 FQGNSA. The CDR3 spans 13 residues. CDR3 loop: CASSLDGSWGRAF. The CDR3 DNA is TGTGCCAGCAGCTTAGATGGGTCATGGGGGCGAGCTTTT.

The chain joins TRBV7-9 to TRBJ1-4, with no clear D. The V and J ends lost 5 bases and 8 bases respectively, with 12 bases between them. CDR3 length: 13 amino acids. Germline CDR1 is SEHNR and CDR2 is FQNEAQ (reference sequence). The CDR3 sequence is CASSAPGSEKLFF. The DNA of the CDR3 is TGTGCCAGCAGCGCCCCGGGCAGCGAAAAACTGTTTTTT.